This TCR beta chain stems from a study of CD8 T cells in ankylosing spondylitis. Germline V gene sequence: CDR1 SGHDN, CDR2 FVKESK. With 0 bases removed from V and 4 bases from J, the gap between germline ends came to 12 bases. This CDR3 is 16 amino acids long. For this clonotype: Its target is unknown.

TCRdb reprocessed the 5' RACE reads with MiXCR, giving one entry per CDR3 protein. The sample consists of approximately 100,000 distinct CDR3 sequences, about 8% of them appearing once. Findings and caveats of the study: Blood from ankylosing spondylitis patients appeared to carry a characteristic eight-variant TCR beta motif.

Sequences were obtained from blood, either unsorted or a sorted T cell fraction (not recorded which). The chain carries TRBV14 and TRBJ1-4; D may be TRBD1 (5 bases). The sequence was collected from a male donor with ankylosing spondylitis or in good health (not recorded which). CDR3 residues: CASSQEGDYYNEKLFF. The CDR3 nucleotides are TGTGCCAGCAGCCAAGAGGGGGACTACTATAATGAAAAACTGTTTTTT.